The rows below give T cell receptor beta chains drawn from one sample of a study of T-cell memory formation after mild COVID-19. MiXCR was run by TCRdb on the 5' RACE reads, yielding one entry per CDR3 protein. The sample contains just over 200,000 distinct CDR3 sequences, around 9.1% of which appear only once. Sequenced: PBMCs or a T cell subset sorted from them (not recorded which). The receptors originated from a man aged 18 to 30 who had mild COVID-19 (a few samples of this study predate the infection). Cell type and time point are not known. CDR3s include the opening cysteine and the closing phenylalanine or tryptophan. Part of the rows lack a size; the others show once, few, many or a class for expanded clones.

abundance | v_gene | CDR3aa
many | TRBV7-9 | CASSSRAEGGDTQYF
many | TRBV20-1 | CSAGVPFGIGQNEQFF
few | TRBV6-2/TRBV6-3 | CASSYSRGAFGYTF
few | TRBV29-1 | CTCTDRESEAFF
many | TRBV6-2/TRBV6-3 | CASTEPRGNYGYTF
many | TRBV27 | CASSLWGSTRSETQYF
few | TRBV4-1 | CASSQANRGPDTQYF
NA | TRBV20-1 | CSARTSEGYEQYF
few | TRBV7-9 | CASSWTGLTEAFF
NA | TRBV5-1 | CASSLTGSPQETQYF
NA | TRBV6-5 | CASSYLGGPGGETQYF
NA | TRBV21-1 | CASRTGENEKLFF
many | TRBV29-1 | CSVVRRPYEQYF
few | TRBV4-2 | CASSQVSGGLSTDTQYF
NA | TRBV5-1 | CASRGTVMNTEAFF
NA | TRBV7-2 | CASSLTGAGDTQYF
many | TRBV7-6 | CASSAGQLNSPLHF